The TCR beta chain described here comes from a study of CD8+CD57+ T cells in acquired aplastic anemia. Study-wide context: Roughly 3 ug was the average amount of DNA from sorted CD4+ and CD8+ cells.

A word on this clonotype: Its antigen is not known.

TCR beta VDJ combinations and CDR3 sequences were profiled from genomic DNA. TCRdb ran MiXCR on the reads and lists one entry per CDR3 protein. Counted here are some 180,000 distinct CDR3 sequences, roughly 65% occurring once; the ten biggest clones make up under 45%. Germline-derived CDR1 and CDR2 are SGHTA and FQGNSA. The CDR3 totals 14 residues. V was shortened by 4 bases and J by 5 bases, with 15 bases between the two germline ends. Patients selected for sequencing had displayed CD8+CD57+ cell expansion by flow cytometry. Findings and caveats of the study: About 30 CD8+ CDR3 sequences occurred in both the patients and the controls.

The origin of this receptor is a human donor with aplastic anemia. This chain connects TRBV7-2 to TRBJ2-7; D uncertain. The sequenced material came from sorted CD4+, CD8+, or CD8+CD57+ T cells (not recorded which) from PBMCs. This CDR3 is CASSSRPGEDEQYF. CDR3 DNA sequence: TGTGCCAGCAGCTCCCGGCCTGGAGAGGACGAGCAGTACTTC.